This T cell receptor beta chain came from a study of CD8 T cells in Susac syndrome. Details on this clonotype: Its antigen is undetermined.

Overall study findings and caveats: When the CD4+ T cell repertoires of patients with Susac syndrome were examined, they did not show any clonal expansion.

Reverse transcription of about 0.5 to 1 ug RNA used random hexamers. TCRdb re-analysed the immunoSEQ multiplex PCR reads in MiXCR, keeping a single row per CDR3 protein. The data show around 190,000 distinct CDR3 sequences, around 94% seen once. This CDR3 is built from 13 residues. The germline gives CDR1 SQVTM, CDR2 ANQGSEA. V was pared by 3 bases and J by 2 bases, with 9 bases between. Input material: CD4+ T cells from PBMCs. The TCR comes from a human donor with Susac syndrome. The gene calls are TRBV29-1 and TRBJ2-3, with a possible D match to TRBD2 (6 bases). CDR3 amino acids: CSVERGNTDTQYF. The CDR3 bases are TGCAGCGTTGAGCGGGGAAACACAGATACGCAGTATTTT.